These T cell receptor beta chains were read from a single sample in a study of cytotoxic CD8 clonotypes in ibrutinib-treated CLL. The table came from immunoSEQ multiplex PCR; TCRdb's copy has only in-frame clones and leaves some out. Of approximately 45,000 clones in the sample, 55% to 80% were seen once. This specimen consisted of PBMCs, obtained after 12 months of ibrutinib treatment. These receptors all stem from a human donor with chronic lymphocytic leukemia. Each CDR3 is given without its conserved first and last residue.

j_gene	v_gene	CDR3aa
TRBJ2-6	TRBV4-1	ASSTGQGPKSGANVLT
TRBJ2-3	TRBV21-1	ASSKSPGLGTQY
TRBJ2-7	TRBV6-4	ASSPSSASSYEQY
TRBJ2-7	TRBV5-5	ASSGDSLSYEQY
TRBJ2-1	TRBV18	ASSPYADRALPNYNEQF
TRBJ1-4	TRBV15	ATSRGQGATNEKLF
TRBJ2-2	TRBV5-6	ASSRDRGRPGELF
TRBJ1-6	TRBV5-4	ASSLDTANSPLH
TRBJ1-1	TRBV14	ASSQEALLYYDTEAF
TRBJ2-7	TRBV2	ASSLTGRTDGQY
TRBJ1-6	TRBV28	ASTLGHAGSPLH
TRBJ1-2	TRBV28	ASSLGGQGAHFDGYT
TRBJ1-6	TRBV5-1	ASRRTEIGGHSPLH
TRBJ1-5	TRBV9	ASSPSGAQPQH
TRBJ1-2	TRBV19	ASSWRSQGYT
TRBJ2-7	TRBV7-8	ASSHTGTSYEQY
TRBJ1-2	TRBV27	ATSSGAGYGYT
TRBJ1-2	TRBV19	ASSRQGSSYGYT
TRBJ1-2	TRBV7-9	ASSLAGTGNYGYT
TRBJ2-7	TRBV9	ASSVSGAGGLYEQY
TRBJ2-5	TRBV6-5	ASSPNRGPETQY
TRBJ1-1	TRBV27	ASSLGGQNTEAF
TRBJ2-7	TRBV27	ASSRDFTYEQY
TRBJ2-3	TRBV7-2	SAGGAADTQY
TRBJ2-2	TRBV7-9	ASSLALAGTGELF
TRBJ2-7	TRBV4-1	ASSQLVTEVQY
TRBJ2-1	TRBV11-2	ASSLGQSFSYNEQF
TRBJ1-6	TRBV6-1	ASLRTGNSPLH
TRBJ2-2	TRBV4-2	ASTWDLDTGELF
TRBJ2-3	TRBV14	ASNRRLVTDTQY
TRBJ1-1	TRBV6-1	ASSRIAEAF
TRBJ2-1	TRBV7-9	ASSLVLGWTLDNEQF
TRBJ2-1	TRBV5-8	ASSHGGLPHNEQF
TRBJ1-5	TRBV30	AWSERGTQPQH
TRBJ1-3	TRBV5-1	ASSLGTGRDTIY
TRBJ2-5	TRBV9	ASSVMGGDETQY
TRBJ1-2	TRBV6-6	ASSRPGPFGYT
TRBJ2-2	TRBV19	ATSPTPNTGELF
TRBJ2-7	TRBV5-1	ASSLGQGPTYEQY
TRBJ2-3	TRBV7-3	ASSLGTSGGTDTQY
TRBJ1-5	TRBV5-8	ASSFGTDNQPQH
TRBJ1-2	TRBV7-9	ASSYSLTEYGYT
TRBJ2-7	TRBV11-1	ASSLVQGAHHEQY
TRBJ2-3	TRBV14	ASSHLKGTQY
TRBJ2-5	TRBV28	ASSQGFGQETQY
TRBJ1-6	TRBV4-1	ASSQDTGGNSPLH
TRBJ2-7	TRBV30	ATDRGGYEQY
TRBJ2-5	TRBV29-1	SVLSGGRIRETQY